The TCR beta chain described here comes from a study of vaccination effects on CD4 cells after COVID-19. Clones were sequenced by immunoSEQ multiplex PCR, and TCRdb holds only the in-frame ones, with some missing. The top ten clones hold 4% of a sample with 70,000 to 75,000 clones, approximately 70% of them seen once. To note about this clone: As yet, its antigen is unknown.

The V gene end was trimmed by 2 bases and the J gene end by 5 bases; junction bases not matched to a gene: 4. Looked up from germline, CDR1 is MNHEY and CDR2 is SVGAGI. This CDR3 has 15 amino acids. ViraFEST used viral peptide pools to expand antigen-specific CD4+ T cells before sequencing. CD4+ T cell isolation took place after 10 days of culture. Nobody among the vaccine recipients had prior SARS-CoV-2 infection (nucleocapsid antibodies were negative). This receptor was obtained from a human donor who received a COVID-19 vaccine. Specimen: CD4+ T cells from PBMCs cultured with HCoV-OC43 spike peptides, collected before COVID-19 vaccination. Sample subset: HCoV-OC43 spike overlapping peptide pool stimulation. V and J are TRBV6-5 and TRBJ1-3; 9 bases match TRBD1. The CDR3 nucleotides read TGTGCCAGCAGTTACGAACAGGGGGCGCGAAACACCATATATTTT. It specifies CASSYEQGARNTIYF.